Included here is one TCR beta chain sequence, with context. The CDR3 runs 13 residues. Germline CDR1 reads SGDLS; CDR2 reads YYNGEE. Trimming shortened V by 2 bases and J by 1 base, and 5 bases separated the two germline ends. Brentuximab vedotin exposure varied, and every patient relapsed after autologous stem cell transplantation. The sample comes from a study of PD-1 blockade in classical Hodgkin lymphoma. The table came from immunoSEQ multiplex PCR; TCRdb's copy has only in-frame clones and leaves some out. The repertoire has 30,000 or so clones, approximately 85% of them found once; the top ten carry approximately 32%.

The V call is TRBV9, the J call TRBJ2-3; no reliable D call. The starting material was peripheral blood mononuclear cells (PBMCs), obtained at baseline. The sequence was obtained from a human donor with classical Hodgkin lymphoma. The CDR3 nucleotides read TGTGCCAGCAGCGTGACGGGCACAGATACGCAGTATTTT. Protein product: CASSVTGTDTQYF.